This T cell receptor beta chain was captured by sequencing in a study of cytomegalovirus exposure and HLA in healthy donors. Study in general: The same platform as the roughly 700 first-cohort repertoires was used for the 100 to 150 validation repertoires, a later analysis reported.

This CDR3 is built from 14 residues. Deletions cut 3 bases from V and 0 bases from J, with 7 bases between. From germline, CDR1 is ENHRY and CDR2 SYGVKD. This clone was recorded once. Sequencing was performed with immunoSEQ multiplex PCR; in TCRdb, only in-frame clones are kept and a portion is missing. The table records some 68,000 clones, roughly 96% of them present only once. The rearrangement joins TRBV10-3 to TRBJ2-3, with no clear D. Sequences were obtained from PBMCs. The TCR originated in a man younger than 35 in good health and CMV-seronegative. The CDR3 nucleotides read TGTGCCATCAGTGATAGAGCTAGCACAGATACGCAGTATTTT. Protein product: CAISDRASTDTQYF.